These 9 T cell receptor beta chains were sequenced from one sample in a study of beta chain features in type 1 diabetes listed by TCRdb under 2018. Library creation used the immunoSEQ multiplex PCR assay. The High Capacity cDNA Reverse Transcription Kit was used to reverse transcribe all of the isolated RNA, meaning that expressed TCRB transcripts were what got sequenced. TCRdb's version of the immuneACCESS table is confined to in-frame rearrangements and falls short of the full clone set. An unresolved V gene accounts for under half of the shortfall where checked; the remainder is of unknown origin. This sample gives roughly 300,000 clones in total; around 15% of them show up just once. Roughly 6.7% of the sample is in the top ten clones. Sequenced sample: central memory CD4+ T cells from blood. The receptors come from a man aged 25 to 40 in good health.

This chain connects TRBV7-8 to TRBJ2-2; D unclear. Per the germline V gene, CDR1 is SGHVS and CDR2 is FQNEAQ. V was clipped by 5 bases and J by 0 bases, with 4 bases between them. The length of the CDR3 is 13 residues. The CDR3 region has the DNA TGTGCCAGCAGCCAGGCGAACACCGGGGAGCTGTTTTTT. This gives the protein CASSQANTGELFF.

Many counts were recorded for this clone. The chain joins TRBV14 to TRBJ1-1; D remains unclear. The CDR3 has 13 amino acids. Germline CDR1 and CDR2: SGHDN and FVKESK. V was pared by 0 bases and J by 6 bases, with 8 bases between. The CDR3 DNA reads TGTGCCAGCAGCCAAGAACGGCTGTCTGAAGCTTTCTTT. This codes for CASSQERLSEAFF.

This clone was counted only a few times. CDR3 in DNA: TGCGCCAGCAGCTTGGTCGGGATGGGCACTGAAGCTTTCTTT. This translates into CASSLVGMGTEAFF. The chain links TRBV5-1 to TRBJ1-1; D not resolved. Germline CDR1 and CDR2: SGHRS and YFSETQ. The ends were cut back, 0 bases at V and 4 bases at J, with 10 bases in the middle. This CDR3 is 14 amino acids long.

The chain is built from TRBV10-3 and TRBJ2-5, with D possibly TRBD2 on 7 matching bases. Trimming took 6 bases from V and 5 from J, leaving 16 bases between them. From germline, CDR1 is ENHRY and CDR2 SYGVKD. This CDR3 region has 14 residues. In DNA form, the CDR3 reads TGTGCCATCAGCGTAGGGGGGGCCGGGGAGACCCAGTACTTC. This sequence encodes CAISVGGAGETQYF.

This clone was observed a few times. The J gene is TRBJ1-5, the V gene TRBV5-1; 7 bases agree with TRBD1. V lost 0 bases, J lost 5 bases, and 5 bases stayed unmatched. Germline V CDR1 and CDR2: SGHRS, YFSETQ. The CDR3 is 15 residues long. CDR3 in DNA: TGCGCCAGCAGCTTGGATAGGGGGCAGGATCAGCCCCAGCATTTT. Its protein product is CASSLDRGQDQPQHF. Looking up the rest from reference TRBV5-1 and TRBJ1-5 gives the full variable domain: KAGVTQTPRYLIKTRGQQVTLSCSPISGHRSVSWYQQTPGQGLQFLFEYFSETQRNKGNFPGRFSGRQFSNSRSEMNVSTLELGDSALYLCASSLDRGQDQPQHFGDGTRLSIL.

This clone was counted a few times. Other DNA sequences in this sample translate to the same CDR3. The chain carries TRBV7-2 and TRBJ2-3; D remains unclear. Germline loops: CDR1 SGHTA, CDR2 FQGNSA. The CDR3 has 14 amino acids. The V and J ends lost 5 bases and 0 bases respectively, with 9 bases between them. The CDR3 is CASSQSGSTDTQYF. The DNA for the CDR3 is TGTGCCAGCAGCCAAAGTGGGAGCACAGATACGCAGTATTTT.

The sample holds a few counts of this clone. The rearrangement links TRBV18 to TRBJ2-6; 9 bases line up with TRBD1. The germline V gene has CDR1 KGHSH and CDR2 LQKENI. V lost 3 bases to trimming and J lost 2 bases; unmatched junction nucleotides: 8. This CDR3 has 18 amino acids. The CDR3 spells CASSPGTGQGTGANVLTF. CDR3 in DNA: TGTGCCAGCTCACCGGGCACGGGACAGGGTACTGGGGCCAACGTCCTGACTTTC.

This chain links TRBV6-6 with TRBJ1-2, with TRBD1 matching 7 bases. Germline lookup yields CDR1 MNHNY and CDR2 SVGAGI (reference sequence). The CDR3 extends over 13 amino acids. Unmatched junction bases numbered 7, after V lost 6 bases and J lost 6 bases. The CDR3 DNA is TGTGCCAGCAGCTCGACAGGGTGGGATGGCTACACCTTC. It yields the protein CASSSTGWDGYTF.

The chain recombines TRBV21-1 with TRBJ2-3. TRBV21-1 is assigned pseudogene status. The CDR3 is made up of 16 amino acids. CDR3 loop: CASSKELRGRVDTQYF. In nucleotides, the CDR3 is TGTGCCAGCAGCAAAGAACTCAGGGGGAGGGTAGATACGCAGTATTTT.